Sequencing of this TCR beta chain was carried out in a study of blood T cell repertoires in COVID-19. The CDR3 sequence is 14 residues long. V gave up 5 bases and J gave up 4 bases, with 14 bases separating them. Germline V gene data show CDR1 as MNHEY and CDR2 as SMNVEV (reference sequence). Sequencing was performed with immunoSEQ multiplex PCR; in TCRdb, only in-frame clones are kept and a portion is missing. The table has about 180,000 clones, around 88% seen once. This sequence was found in a woman aged 30 to 39 with acute or convalescent COVID-19. The sequencing input was peripheral blood. V usage is TRBV27 and J usage is TRBJ1-2; D unclear. The CDR3: CASSPRLVPYGYTF. The CDR3, as DNA: TGTGCCAGCAGTCCGCGGCTGGTCCCCTATGGCTACACCTTC.